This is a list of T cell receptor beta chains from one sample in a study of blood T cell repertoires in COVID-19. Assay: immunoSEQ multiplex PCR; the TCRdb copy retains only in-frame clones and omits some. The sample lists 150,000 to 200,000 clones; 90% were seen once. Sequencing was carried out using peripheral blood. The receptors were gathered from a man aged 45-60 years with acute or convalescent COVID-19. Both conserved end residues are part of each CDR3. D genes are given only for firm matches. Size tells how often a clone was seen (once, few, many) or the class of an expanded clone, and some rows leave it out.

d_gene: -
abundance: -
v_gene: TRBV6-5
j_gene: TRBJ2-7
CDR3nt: TGTGCCTCCCGGGGTTGGGGGGAGCACCACGAGCAGTACTTC
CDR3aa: CASRGWGEHHEQYF

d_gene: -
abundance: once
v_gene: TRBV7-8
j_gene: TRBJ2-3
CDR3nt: TGTGCCAGCAGCTTCTCGGGAAGCACAGATACGCAGTATTTT
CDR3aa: CASSFSGSTDTQYF

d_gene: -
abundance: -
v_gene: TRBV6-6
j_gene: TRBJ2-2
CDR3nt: TGTGCCAGCAGTTACGGCAGTTACACCGGGGAGCTGTTTTTT
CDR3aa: CASSYGSYTGELFF

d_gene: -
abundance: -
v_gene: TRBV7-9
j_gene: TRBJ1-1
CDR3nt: TGTGCCAGCAGCTTACTCGAGGCGCAGGGCACTGAAGCTTTCTTT
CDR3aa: CASSLLEAQGTEAFF

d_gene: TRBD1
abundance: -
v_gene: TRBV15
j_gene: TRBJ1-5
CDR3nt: TGTGCCACCAGCCGCAGGACAGGGGAAGGGCAGCCCCAGCATTTT
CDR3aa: CATSRRTGEGQPQHF

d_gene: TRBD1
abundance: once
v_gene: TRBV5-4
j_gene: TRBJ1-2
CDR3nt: TGTGCCAGCAACTCGCCGGGACAGAGGGGCTACACCTTC
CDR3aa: CASNSPGQRGYTF

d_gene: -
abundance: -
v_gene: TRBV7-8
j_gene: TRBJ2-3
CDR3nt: TGTGCCAGCAGGGTTGCTTGGGGAGCGGCAGATACGCAGTATTTT
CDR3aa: CASRVAWGAADTQYF

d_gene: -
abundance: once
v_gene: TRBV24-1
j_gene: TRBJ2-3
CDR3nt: TGTGCCACCAGTGATTTAGGATCTCCGGCGAGGAGCACAGATACGCAGTATTTT
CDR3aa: CATSDLGSPARSTDTQYF

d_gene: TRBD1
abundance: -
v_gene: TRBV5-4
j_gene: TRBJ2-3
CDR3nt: TGTGCCAGCAGCCCTATGGACAGGGGGTTTGGCACAGATACGCAGTATTTT
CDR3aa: CASSPMDRGFGTDTQYF

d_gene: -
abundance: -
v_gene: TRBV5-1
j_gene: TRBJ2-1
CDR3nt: TGCGCCAGCAGCTTGGCCGGTGCGGACTACAATGAGCAGTTCTTC
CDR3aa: CASSLAGADYNEQFF

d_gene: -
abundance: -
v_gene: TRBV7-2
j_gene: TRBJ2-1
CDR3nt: TGTGCCAGCAGCTTAGGGACTACCCCAGATGAGCAGTTCTTC
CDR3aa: CASSLGTTPDEQFF

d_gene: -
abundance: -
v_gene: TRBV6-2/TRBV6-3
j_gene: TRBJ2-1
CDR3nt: TGTGCCAGCAGTTCCTTCAATGAGCAGTTCTTC
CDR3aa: CASSSFNEQFF

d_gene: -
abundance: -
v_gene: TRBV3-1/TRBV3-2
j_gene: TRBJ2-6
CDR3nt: TGTGCCAGCAGCCAAGATATTGCGGTTTCTGGGGCCAACGTCCTGACTTTC
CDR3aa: CASSQDIAVSGANVLTF

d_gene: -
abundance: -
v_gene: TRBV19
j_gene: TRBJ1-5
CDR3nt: TGTGCCAGTAGTATTTCCCAGTCCAATCAGCCCCAGCATTTT
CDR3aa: CASSISQSNQPQHF

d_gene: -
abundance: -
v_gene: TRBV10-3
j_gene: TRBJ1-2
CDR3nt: TGTGCCATCAGTACGACAGACCGGTTGGGCTACACCTTC
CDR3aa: CAISTTDRLGYTF

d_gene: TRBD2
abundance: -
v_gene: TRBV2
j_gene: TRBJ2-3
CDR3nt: TGTGCCAGCAGATCGGGGGGTACGCAGTATTTT
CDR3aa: CASRSGGTQYF

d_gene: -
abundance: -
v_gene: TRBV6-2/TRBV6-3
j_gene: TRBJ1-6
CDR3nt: TGTGCCAGCAGCGACGGAGTCTATAATTCACCCCTCCACTTT
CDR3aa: CASSDGVYNSPLHF

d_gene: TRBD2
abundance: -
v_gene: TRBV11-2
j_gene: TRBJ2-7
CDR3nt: TGTGCCAGCAGCTTGTCGGGAGCGGGAGAATACGAGCAGTACTTC
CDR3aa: CASSLSGAGEYEQYF

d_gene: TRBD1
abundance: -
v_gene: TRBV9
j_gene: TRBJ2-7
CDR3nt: TGTGCCAGCAGCGCCAGACAGGGCTACGAGCAGTACTTC
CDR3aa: CASSARQGYEQYF

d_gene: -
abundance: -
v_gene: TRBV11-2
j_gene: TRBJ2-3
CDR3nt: TGTGCCAGCAGCTCCGCAAGGAGGAGCACAGATACGCAGTATTTT
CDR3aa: CASSSARRSTDTQYF

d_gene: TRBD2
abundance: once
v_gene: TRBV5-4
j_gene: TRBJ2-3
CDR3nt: TGTGCCAGCAGCCCCGTCGGGCTAGCGGGACGCACAGATACGCAGTATTTT
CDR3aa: CASSPVGLAGRTDTQYF

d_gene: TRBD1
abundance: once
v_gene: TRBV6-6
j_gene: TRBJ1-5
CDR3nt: TGTGCCAGCAGTTACTCCGACAGGGTGGGCAATCAGCCCCAGCATTTT
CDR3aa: CASSYSDRVGNQPQHF

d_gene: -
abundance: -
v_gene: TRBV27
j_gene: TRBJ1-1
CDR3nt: TGTGCCAGCAGTTCCCCCGGGCGGGGGTACACTGAAGCTTTCTTT
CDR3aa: CASSSPGRGYTEAFF

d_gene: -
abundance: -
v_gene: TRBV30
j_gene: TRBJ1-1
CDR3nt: TGTGCCTGGAGTGGAGGTGGGGGGGACACTGAAGCTTTCTTT
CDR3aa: CAWSGGGGDTEAFF

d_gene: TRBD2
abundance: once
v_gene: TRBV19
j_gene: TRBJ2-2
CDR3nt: TGTGCCAGTAGTACCAGCGGGAGAAACGCCGGGGAGCTGTTTTTT
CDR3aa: CASSTSGRNAGELFF

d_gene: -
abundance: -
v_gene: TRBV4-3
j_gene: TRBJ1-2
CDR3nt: TGCGCCAGCAGCGGATCCTGGGGCAACTATGGCTACACCTTC
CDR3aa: CASSGSWGNYGYTF